One and the same sample provided the 2 T cell receptor beta chains below, sequenced in a study of T cells in Graves' hyperthyroidism and ophthalmopathy. RNA transcripts provided the source from which TCR beta CDR3 regions were amplified. HTBI primers were used for first-round RT-PCR of the TCR CDR3. TCRdb called the multiplex PCR reads again in MiXCR, with one record for every CDR3 protein. This sample has 380,000 or so distinct CDR3 sequences, with about 14% found just once. The sample comprised blood. The receptors originated from a man aged 30 to 45 with Graves' hyperthyroidism that later progressed to Graves' ophthalmopathy.

In this sample, this clonotype turned up many times. The chain uses TRBV28 and TRBJ2-1; the match to TRBD2 covers 9 bases. The CDR3 contains 15 residues. Trimming cost V 6 bases and J 0 bases; bases outside gene matches: 3. From germline, CDR1 is MDHEN and CDR2 SYDVKM. The CDR3 region is CASRVAGASYNEQFF. In DNA form, the CDR3 reads TGTGCCAGCAGGGTAGCGGGGGCCTCCTACAATGAGCAGTTCTTC.

This clonotype has at least ten counts. The J gene is TRBJ2-5, the V gene TRBV6-5; the D is unclear. The CDR3 totals 16 residues. V was pared by 0 bases and J by 1 base, with 12 bases between. The germline gives CDR1 MNHEY, CDR2 SVGAGI. CDR3 sequence (DNA): TGTGCCAGCAGTTACTCCCTCAGGCATATCCAAGAGACCCAGTACTTC. Translated, it gives CASSYSLRHIQETQYF.